Each of the 8 T cell receptor beta chains below was sequenced from the same sample in a study of Ad26.COV2.S vaccination and SARS-CoV-2 variants. Noted treatment: about 20 received Ad26.COV2.S at low or high dose, single or two shots; about 5 received placebo; per-sample allocation not given. The study sampled participants on day 63 after the first vaccine or placebo injection. Data came from immunoSEQ multiplex PCR; TCRdb stores just in-frame clones and leaves some out. The table shows about 350,000 clones, with about 89% occurring only once. The specimen comprised peripheral blood, sampled in a trial of Ad26.COV2.S vaccine versus placebo. These receptors were collected from a person between 18 and 59 years old who received the Ad26.COV2.S COVID-19 vaccine or a placebo.

The rearrangement joins TRBV7-9 to TRBJ2-7, with D perhaps assigned TRBD1 or TRBD2 (5 bases each). Germline CDR1 SEHNR, CDR2 FQNEAQ (reference sequence). The CDR3 spans 14 residues. The germline V and J ends were trimmed by 5 bases and 6 bases, with 17 bases remaining between them. The CDR3 loop is CASSLTGGGIEQYF. In nucleotides, the CDR3 is TGTGCCAGCAGCCTAACAGGAGGTGGTATCGAGCAGTACTTC.

The chain carries TRBV29-1 and TRBJ1-1; no reliable D call. V was trimmed by 5 bases and J by 4 bases, leaving 14 bases between them. This CDR3 contains 13 residues. Germline V gene data show CDR1 as SQVTM and CDR2 as ANQGSEA. CDR3 sequence reads: CSVPGARGTEAFF. CDR3 DNA sequence: TGCAGCGTTCCGGGAGCCCGGGGCACTGAAGCTTTCTTT.

The rearrangement uses TRBV28 and TRBJ2-5, with TRBD2 as a possible D gene (6 bases). V was shortened by 2 bases and J by 2 bases, with 18 bases between the two germline ends. CDR3 length: 17 residues. The V gene's germline CDR1 is MDHEN and CDR2 SYDVKM. The DNA for the CDR3 is TGTGCCAGCAGTTTAGGGGGAGGAGTTAGTAGGCAAGAGACCCAGTACTTC. This translates into CASSLGGGVSRQETQYF. The variable domain in full, completed from reference TRBV28 and TRBJ2-5, reads DVKVTQSSRYLVKRTGEKVFLECVQDMDHENMFWYRQDPGLGLRLIYFSYDVKMKEKGDIPEGYSVSREKKERFSLILESASTNQTSMYLCASSLGGGVSRQETQYFGPGTRLLVL.

The table lists this clone with a few counts. The genes are TRBV7-2 and TRBJ2-2; 8 positions match TRBD2. Germline CDR1 SGHTA, CDR2 FQGNSA. With 2 bases clipped from V and 5 bases from J, the junction kept 10 bases outside the gene matches. The CDR3 is 17 amino acids. CDR3 bases: TGTGCCAGCAGCTTACTTTTTGGTAGCGGGGAGACCGGGGAGCTGTTTTTT. Translated, it gives CASSLLFGSGETGELFF.

The rearrangement uses TRBV14 and TRBJ2-1; the D gene is possibly TRBD1 (5 bases). V was pared by 1 base and J by 1 base, with 11 bases between. Germline V gene sequence: CDR1 SGHDN, CDR2 FVKESK. The CDR3 contains 16 residues. CDR3 loop: CASSQGIRGSYNEQFF. For the CDR3, the DNA is TGTGCCAGCAGCCAAGGGATTAGGGGTTCCTACAATGAGCAGTTCTTC.

The chain links TRBV19 to TRBJ2-7, with unresolved D. The CDR3 loop spans 14 amino acids. V lost 3 bases, J lost 0 bases, and 9 bases lay in between. Germline V gene sequence: CDR1 LNHDA, CDR2 SQIVND (reference sequence). The CDR3 nucleotides read TGTGCCAGTAGTATTTCGGCCAACTCCTACGAGCAGTACTTC. It translates to CASSISANSYEQYF.

The chain is built from TRBV6-5 and TRBJ1-6; D call uncertain. V lost 8 bases to trimming and J lost 0 bases, with 8 bases between them. This CDR3 contains 14 residues. Germline V gene sequence: CDR1 MNHEY, CDR2 SVGAGI. CDR3 sequence: CASAGRSYNSPLHF. CDR3 bases: TGTGCCAGCGCCGGACGCTCCTATAATTCACCCCTCCACTTT.

The chain uses TRBV15 and TRBJ1-2, with D possibly being TRBD1 (6 bases). The V and J ends lost 0 bases and 7 bases respectively, with 12 bases between them. The CDR3 consists of 14 residues. Germline lookup yields CDR1 LNHNV and CDR2 YYDKDF (reference sequence). CDR3 nucleotide sequence: TGTGCCACCAGCAGAGATGCAGGGGTCGGTGGCTACACCTTC. Translated: CATSRDAGVGGYTF.